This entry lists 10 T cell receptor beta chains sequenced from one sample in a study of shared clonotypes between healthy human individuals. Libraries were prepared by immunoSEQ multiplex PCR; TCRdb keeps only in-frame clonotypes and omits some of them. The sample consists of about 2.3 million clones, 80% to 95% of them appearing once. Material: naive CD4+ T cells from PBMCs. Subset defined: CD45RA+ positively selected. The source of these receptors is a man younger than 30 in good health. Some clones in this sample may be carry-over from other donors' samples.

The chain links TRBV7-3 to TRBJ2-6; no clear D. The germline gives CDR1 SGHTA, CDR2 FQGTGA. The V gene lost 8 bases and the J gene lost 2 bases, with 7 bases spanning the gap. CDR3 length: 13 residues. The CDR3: CASRVTGANVLTF. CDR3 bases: TGTGCCAGCCGAGTTACTGGGGCCAACGTCCTGACTTTC. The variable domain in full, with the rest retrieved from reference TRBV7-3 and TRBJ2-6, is GAGVSQTPSNKVTEKGKYVELRCDPISGHTALYWYRQSLGQGPEFLIYFQGTGAADDSGLPNDRFFAVRPEGSVSTLKIQRTERGDSAVYLCASRVTGANVLTFGAGSRLTVL.

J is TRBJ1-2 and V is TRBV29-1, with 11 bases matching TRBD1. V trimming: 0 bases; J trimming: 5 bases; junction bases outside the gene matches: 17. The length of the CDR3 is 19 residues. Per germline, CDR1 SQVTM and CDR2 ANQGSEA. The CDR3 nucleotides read TGCAGCGTTGAAGAGCTTGGCCGGACAGGGGGCCAGGTTCGTTATGGCTACACCTTC. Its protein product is CSVEELGRTGGQVRYGYTF.

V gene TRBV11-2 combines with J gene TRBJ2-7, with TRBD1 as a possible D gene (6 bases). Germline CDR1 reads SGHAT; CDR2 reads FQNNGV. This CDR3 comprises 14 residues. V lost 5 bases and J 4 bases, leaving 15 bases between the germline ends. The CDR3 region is CASSPGQGNYEQYF. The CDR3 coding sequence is TGTGCCAGCAGCCCGGGTCAGGGGAATTACGAGCAGTACTTC.

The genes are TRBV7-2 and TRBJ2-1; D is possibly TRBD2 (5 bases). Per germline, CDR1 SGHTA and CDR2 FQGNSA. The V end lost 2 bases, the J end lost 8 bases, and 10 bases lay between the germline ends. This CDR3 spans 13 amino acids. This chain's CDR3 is CASSLYGVYEQFF. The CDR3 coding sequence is TGTGCCAGCAGCTTATACGGGGTCTATGAGCAGTTCTTC.

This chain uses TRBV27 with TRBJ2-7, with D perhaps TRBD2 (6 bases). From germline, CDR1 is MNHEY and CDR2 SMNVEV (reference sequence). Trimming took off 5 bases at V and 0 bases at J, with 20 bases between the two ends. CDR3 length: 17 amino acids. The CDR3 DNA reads TGTGCCAGCAGTACCCGGGACGCGGGATTCAGCTCCTACGAGCAGTACTTC. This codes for CASSTRDAGFSSYEQYF.

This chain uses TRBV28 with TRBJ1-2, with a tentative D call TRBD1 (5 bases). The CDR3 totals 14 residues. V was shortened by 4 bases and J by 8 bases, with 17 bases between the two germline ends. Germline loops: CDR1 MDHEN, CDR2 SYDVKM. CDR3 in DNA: TGTGCCAGCAGTTCCCCGGGACTCCAATCCGGCTACACCTTC. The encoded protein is CASSSPGLQSGYTF.

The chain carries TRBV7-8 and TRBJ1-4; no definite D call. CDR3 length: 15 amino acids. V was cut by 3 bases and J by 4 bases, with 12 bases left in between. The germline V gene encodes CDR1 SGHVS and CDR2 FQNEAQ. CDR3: CASSFGRLVNEKLFF. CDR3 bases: TGTGCCAGCAGCTTCGGAAGGCTAGTTAATGAAAAACTGTTTTTT.

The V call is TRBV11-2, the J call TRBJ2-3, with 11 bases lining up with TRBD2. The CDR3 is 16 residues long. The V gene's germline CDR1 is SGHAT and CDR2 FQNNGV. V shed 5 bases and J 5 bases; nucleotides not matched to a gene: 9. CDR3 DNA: TGTGCCAGCAGCGTAGCGGGAGGGGTTGCAGGAGATACGCAGTATTTT. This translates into CASSVAGGVAGDTQYF. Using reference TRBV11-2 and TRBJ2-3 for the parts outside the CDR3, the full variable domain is EAGVAQSPRYKIIEKRQSVAFWCNPISGHATLYWYQQILGQGPKLLIQFQNNGVVDDSQLPKDRFSAERLKGVDSTLKIQPAKLEDSAVYLCASSVAGGVAGDTQYFGPGTRLTVL.

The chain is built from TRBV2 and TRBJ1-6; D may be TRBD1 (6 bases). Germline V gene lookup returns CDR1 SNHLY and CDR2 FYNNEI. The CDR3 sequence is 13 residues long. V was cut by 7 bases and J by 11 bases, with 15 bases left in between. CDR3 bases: TGTGCCAGCAAAGGGGGGACACCGGCACCCCTCCACTTT. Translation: CASKGGTPAPLHF.

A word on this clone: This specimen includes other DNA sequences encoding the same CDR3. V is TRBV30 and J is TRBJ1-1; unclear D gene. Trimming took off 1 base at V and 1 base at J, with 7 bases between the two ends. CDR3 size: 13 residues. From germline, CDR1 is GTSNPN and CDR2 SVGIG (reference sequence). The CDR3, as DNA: TGTGCCTGGAGTGGAAGTCGGAACACTGAAGCTTTCTTT. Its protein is CAWSGSRNTEAFF.